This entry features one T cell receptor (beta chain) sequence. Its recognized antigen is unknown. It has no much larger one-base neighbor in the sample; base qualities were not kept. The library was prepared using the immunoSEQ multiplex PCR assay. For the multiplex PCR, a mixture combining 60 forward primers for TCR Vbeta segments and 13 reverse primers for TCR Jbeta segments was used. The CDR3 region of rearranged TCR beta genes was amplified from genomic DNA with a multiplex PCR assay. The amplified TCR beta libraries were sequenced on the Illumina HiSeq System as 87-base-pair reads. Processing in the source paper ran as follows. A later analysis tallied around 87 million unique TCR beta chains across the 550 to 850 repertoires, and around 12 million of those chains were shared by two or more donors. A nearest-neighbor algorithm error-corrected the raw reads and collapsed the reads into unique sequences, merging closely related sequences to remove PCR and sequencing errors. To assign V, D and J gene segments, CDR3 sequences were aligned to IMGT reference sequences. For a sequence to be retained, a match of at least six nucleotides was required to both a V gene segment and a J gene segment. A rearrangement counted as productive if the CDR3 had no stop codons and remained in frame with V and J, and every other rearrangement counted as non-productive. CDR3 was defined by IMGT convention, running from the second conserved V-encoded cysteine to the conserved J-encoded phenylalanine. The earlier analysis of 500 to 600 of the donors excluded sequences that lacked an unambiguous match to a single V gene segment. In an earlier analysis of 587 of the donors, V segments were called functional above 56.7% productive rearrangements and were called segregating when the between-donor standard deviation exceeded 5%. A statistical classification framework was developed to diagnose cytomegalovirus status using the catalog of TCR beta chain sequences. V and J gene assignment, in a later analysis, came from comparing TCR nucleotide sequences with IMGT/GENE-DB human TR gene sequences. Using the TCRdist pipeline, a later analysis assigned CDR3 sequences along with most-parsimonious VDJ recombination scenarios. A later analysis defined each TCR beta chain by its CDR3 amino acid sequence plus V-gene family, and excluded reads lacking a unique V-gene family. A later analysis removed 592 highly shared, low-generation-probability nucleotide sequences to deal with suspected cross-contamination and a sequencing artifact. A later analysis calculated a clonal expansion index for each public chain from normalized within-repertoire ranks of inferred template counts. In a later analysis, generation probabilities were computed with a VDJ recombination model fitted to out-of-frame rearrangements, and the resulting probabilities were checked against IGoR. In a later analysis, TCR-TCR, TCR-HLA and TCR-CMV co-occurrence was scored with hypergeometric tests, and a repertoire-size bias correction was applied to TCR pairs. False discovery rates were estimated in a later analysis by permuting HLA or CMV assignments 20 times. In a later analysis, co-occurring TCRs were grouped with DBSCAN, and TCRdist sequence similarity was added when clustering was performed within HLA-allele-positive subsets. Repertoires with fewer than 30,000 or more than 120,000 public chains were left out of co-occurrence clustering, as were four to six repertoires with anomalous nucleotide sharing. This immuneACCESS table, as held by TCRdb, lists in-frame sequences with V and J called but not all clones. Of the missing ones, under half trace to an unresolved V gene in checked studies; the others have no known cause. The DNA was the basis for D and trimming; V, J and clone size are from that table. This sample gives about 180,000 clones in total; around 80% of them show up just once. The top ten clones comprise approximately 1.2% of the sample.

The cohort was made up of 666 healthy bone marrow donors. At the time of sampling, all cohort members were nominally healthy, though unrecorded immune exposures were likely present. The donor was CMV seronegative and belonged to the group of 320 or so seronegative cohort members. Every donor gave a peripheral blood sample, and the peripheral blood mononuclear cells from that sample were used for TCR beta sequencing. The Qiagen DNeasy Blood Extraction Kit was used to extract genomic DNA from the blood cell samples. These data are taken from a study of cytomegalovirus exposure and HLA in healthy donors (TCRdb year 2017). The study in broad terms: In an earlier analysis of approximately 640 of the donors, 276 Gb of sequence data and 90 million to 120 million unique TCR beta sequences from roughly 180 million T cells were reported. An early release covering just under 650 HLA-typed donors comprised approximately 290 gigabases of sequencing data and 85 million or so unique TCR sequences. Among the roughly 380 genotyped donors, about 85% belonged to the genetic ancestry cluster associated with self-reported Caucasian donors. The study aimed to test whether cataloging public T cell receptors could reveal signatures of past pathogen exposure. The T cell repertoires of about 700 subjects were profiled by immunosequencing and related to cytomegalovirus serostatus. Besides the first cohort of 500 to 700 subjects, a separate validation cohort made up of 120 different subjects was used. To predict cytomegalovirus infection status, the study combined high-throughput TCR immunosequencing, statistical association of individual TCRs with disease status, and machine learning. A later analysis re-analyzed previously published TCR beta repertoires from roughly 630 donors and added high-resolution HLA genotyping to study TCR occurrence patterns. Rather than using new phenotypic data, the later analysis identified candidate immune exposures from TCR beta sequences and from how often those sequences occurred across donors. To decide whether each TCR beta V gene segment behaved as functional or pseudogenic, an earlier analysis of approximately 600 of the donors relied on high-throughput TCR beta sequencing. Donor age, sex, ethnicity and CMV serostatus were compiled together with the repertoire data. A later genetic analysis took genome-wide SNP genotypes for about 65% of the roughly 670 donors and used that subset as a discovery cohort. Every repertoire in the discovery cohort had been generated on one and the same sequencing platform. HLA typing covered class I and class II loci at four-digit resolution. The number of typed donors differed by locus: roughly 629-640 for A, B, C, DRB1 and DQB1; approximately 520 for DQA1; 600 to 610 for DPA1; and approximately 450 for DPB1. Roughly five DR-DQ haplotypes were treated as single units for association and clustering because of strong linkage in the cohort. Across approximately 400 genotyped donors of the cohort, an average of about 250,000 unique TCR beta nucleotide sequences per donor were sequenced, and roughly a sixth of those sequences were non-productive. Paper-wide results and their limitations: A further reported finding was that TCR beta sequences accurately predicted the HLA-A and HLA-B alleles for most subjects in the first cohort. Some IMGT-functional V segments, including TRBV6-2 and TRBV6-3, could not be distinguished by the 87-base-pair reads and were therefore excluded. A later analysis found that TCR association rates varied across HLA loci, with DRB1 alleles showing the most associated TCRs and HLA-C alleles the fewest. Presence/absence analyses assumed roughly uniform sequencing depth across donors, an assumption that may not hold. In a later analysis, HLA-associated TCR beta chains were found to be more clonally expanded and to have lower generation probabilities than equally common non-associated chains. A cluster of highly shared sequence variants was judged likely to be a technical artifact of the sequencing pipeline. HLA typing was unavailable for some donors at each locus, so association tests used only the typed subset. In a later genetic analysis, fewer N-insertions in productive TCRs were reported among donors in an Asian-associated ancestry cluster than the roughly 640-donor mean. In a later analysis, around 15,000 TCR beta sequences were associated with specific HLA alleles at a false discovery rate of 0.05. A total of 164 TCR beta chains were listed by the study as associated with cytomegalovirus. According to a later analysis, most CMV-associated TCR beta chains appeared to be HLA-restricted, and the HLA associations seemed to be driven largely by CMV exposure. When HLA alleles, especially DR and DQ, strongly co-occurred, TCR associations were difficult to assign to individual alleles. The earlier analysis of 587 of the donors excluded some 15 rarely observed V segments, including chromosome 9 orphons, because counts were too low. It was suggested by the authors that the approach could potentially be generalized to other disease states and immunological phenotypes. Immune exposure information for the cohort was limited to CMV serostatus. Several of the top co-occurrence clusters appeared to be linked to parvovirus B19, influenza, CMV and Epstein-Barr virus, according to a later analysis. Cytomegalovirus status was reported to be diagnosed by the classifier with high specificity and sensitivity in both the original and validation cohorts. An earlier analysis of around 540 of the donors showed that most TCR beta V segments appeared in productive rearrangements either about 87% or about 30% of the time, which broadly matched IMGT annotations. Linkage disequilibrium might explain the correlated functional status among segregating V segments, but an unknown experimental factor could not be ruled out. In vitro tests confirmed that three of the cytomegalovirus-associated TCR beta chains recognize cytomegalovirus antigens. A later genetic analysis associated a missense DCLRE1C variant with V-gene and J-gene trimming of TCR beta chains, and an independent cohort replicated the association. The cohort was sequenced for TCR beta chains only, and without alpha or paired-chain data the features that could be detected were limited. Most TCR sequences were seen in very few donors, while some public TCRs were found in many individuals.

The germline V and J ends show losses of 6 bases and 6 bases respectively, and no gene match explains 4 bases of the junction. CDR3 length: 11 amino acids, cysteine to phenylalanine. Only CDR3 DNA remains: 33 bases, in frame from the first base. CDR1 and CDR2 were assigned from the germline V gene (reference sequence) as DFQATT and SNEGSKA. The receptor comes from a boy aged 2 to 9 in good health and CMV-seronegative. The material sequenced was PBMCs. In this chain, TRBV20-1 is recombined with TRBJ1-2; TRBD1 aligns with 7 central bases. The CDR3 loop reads CSAQGQDGYTF. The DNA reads TGCAGTGCCCAAGGACAGGATGGCTACACCTTC.